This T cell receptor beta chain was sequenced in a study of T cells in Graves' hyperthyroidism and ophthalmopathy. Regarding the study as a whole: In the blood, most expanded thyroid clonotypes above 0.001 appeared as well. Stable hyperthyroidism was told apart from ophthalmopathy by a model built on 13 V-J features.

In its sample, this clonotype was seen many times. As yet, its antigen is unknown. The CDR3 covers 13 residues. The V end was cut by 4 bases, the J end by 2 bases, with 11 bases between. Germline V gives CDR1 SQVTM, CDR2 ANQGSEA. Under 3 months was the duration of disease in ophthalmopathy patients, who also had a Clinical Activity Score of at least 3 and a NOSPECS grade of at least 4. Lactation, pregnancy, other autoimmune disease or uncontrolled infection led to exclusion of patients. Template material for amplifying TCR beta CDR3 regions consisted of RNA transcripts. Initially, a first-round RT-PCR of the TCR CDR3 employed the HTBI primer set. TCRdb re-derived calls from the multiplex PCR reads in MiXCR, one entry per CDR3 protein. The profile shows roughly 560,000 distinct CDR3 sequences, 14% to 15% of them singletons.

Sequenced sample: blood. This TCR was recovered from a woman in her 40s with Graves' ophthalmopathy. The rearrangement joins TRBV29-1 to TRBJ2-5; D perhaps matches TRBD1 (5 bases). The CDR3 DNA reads TGCAGCGTTGTAGTAGGGGCACAAGAGACCCAGTACTTC. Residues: CSVVVGAQETQYF.